The 18 T cell receptor beta chains below were found in one sample sequenced in a study of human T cells and chemical hapten exposure. Specified time point: patch test 1, 2 weeks after DPC sensitization. This sample's treatment: therapeutic diphenylcyclopropenone sensitization with weekly scalp DPC. TCRdb re-derived calls from the RACE reads in MiXCR, one entry per CDR3 protein. The table has about 120,000 distinct CDR3 sequences, about 12% seen once; the top ten hold 1.4%. The specimen comprised whole blood, sampled in connection with sensitization to the hapten diphenylcyclopropenone (DPC). These TCRs come from a woman aged 45-59 years with alopecia areata. Some clones in this sample may be carry-over from other donors' samples.

This clonotype was observed many times. The gene calls are TRBV7-6 and TRBJ2-1, with TRBD2 matching 11 bases. This CDR3 spans 15 amino acids. Germline loops: CDR1 SGHVS, CDR2 FNYEAQ. Losses at the gene ends were 5 bases for V and 0 bases for J; bases not matched to a gene: 0. DNA of the CDR3: TGTGCCAGCAGCACTAGCGGGAGCTCCTACAATGAGCAGTTCTTC. It yields the protein CASSTSGSSYNEQFF.

The chain links TRBV5-1 to TRBJ2-5; D gene unclear. The germline gives CDR1 SGHRS, CDR2 YFSETQ. The CDR3 totals 13 residues. V was clipped by 6 bases and J by 2 bases, with 11 bases between them. CDR3 bases: TGCGCCAGCAAGATTACAGTACAAGAGACCCAGTACTTC. This codes for CASKITVQETQYF.

A few counts support this clonotype. The CDR3 here is CAIRSKSGVEDTQYF. The CDR3 coding sequence is TGTGCCATCAGGAGTAAGTCGGGAGTAGAAGATACGCAGTATTTT. The chain employs TRBV10-3 and TRBJ2-3; D possibly corresponds to TRBD2 (6 bases). The CDR3 has 15 residues. Trimming left V 6 bases short and J 5 bases short, with 18 bases between. Germline V gene lookup returns CDR1 ENHRY and CDR2 SYGVKD.

This clonotype was observed at least ten times. The chain uses TRBV2 and TRBJ2-1; no definite D call. The CDR3 length is 11 residues. Per germline, CDR1 SNHLY and CDR2 FYNNEI. Trimming stripped 6 bases from V and 9 bases from J, with 9 bases between. CDR3 DNA sequence: TGTGCCAGCAGCCTGAATGGTGAGCAGTTCTTC. Protein sequence: CASSLNGEQFF.

This clonotype was found a few times. The V and J genes are TRBV20-1 and TRBJ2-3; D is ambiguous. CDR3 length: 12 residues. The V gene lost 0 bases and the J gene lost 3 bases, with 4 bases spanning the gap. Germline CDR1 reads DFQATT; CDR2 reads SNEGSKA (reference sequence). Here the CDR3 reads CSARDVTDTQYF. Written as DNA, the CDR3 is TGCAGTGCTAGAGACGTAACAGATACGCAGTATTTT.

This clonotype came up a few times. This sequence joins TRBV18 and TRBJ2-7; TRBD2 aligns across 10 bases. Per germline, CDR1 KGHSH and CDR2 LQKENI. The length of the CDR3 is 15 residues. After removal of 3 bases from V and 4 bases from J, the junction contained 6 bases not matched to a gene. CDR3 coding DNA: TGTGCCAGCTCACCCTCTAGCGGGGGCCAGTACGAGCAGTACTTC. It specifies CASSPSSGGQYEQYF. The full variable domain, its missing parts supplied by reference TRBV18 and TRBJ2-7, is NAGVMQNPRHLVRRRGQEARLRCSPMKGHSHVYWYRQLPEEGLKFMVYLQKENIIDESGMPKERFSAEFPKEGPSILRIQQVVRGDSAAYFCASSPSSGGQYEQYFGPGTRLTVT.

This clonotype showed up just a few times. V is TRBV7-9 and J is TRBJ1-1; 8 bases align to TRBD1. Germline V gives CDR1 SEHNR, CDR2 FQNEAQ (reference sequence). The CDR3 runs 12 residues. Germline trimming cut 2 bases from V and 8 bases from J; bases unmatched to any gene: 1. CDR3 protein: CASSLRTGEAFF. In DNA, the CDR3 is TGTGCCAGCAGCTTAAGGACAGGGGAAGCTTTCTTT. Based on the CDR3 plus reference TRBV7-9 and TRBJ1-1, the full variable domain is DTGVSQNPRHKITKRGQNVTFRCDPISEHNRLYWYRQTLGQGPEFLTYFQNEAQLEKSRLLSDRFSAERPKGSFSTLEIQRTEQGDSAMYLCASSLRTGEAFFGQGTRLTVV.

Points on this clonotype: A much larger clone is a single base away; this may be a read error. The genes are TRBV6-6 and TRBJ1-4; D gene uncertain. CDR1 is MNHNY, CDR2 SVGAGI, per germline (reference sequence). CDR3 length equals 16 residues. The CDR3 sequence is CDSSYSSRQNNEKLFF. In DNA form, the CDR3 reads TGTGACAGCAGTTACTCTTCCCGGCAGAATAATGAAAAACTGTTTTTT.

This clonotype turned up a few times. The chain couples TRBV28 to TRBJ1-1; D is possibly TRBD1 (5 bases). Trimming took off 5 bases at V and 7 bases at J, with 8 bases between the two ends. Germline V lookup: CDR1 MDHEN, CDR2 SYDVKM. The CDR3 covers 11 residues. CDR3 sequence: CASSGHYEAFF. In DNA, the CDR3 is TGTGCCAGCAGTGGACATTATGAAGCTTTCTTT.

There are a few counts of this clonotype. The gene calls are TRBV12-3 or TRBV12-4 and TRBJ2-2; TRBD2 matches 13 bases. V lost 6 bases, J lost 6 bases, and 4 bases stayed unmatched. This CDR3 is built from 15 residues. CDR3 in DNA: TGTGCCAGCAGAAGACTAGCGGGGGGCCCCGGGGAGCTGTTTTTT. Translating it yields CASRRLAGGPGELFF.

This clonotype appeared many times. V usage is TRBV12-3 or TRBV12-4 and J usage is TRBJ2-1, with 10 bases lining up with TRBD2. V lost 6 bases, J lost 3 bases, and 2 bases stayed unmatched. The CDR3 is 14 residues long. CDR3: CASSPSGSYNEQFF. Written as DNA, the CDR3 is TGTGCCAGCAGCCCTAGCGGGAGCTACAATGAGCAGTTCTTC.

This sequence joins TRBV20-1 and TRBJ1-2; 7 nucleotides line up with TRBD1. Germline V gene data show CDR1 as DFQATT and CDR2 as SNEGSKA (reference sequence). V trimming: 2 bases; J trimming: 2 bases; junction bases outside the gene matches: 5. The CDR3 is 14 residues long. CDR3 loop: CSARWPRGNYGYTF. The CDR3 coding sequence is TGCAGTGCTAGATGGCCCAGGGGGAACTATGGCTACACCTTC.

This clonotype was recorded a few times. The V and J genes are TRBV20-1 and TRBJ1-4, with D unresolved. CDR1 is DFQATT, CDR2 SNEGSKA, per germline (reference sequence). The CDR3 is 13 residues long. V was pared by 2 bases and J by 0 bases, with 4 bases between. The CDR3 loop is CSARSATNEKLFF. CDR3 in DNA: TGCAGTGCTAGAAGTGCAACTAATGAAAAACTGTTTTTT.

This clonotype came up a few times. V is TRBV12-3 or TRBV12-4 and J is TRBJ2-2; TRBD1 agrees at 10 bases. The CDR3 covers 14 residues. With 6 bases clipped from V and 7 bases from J, the junction kept 5 bases outside the gene matches. The CDR3 reads CASRRQGAVGELFF. The CDR3 DNA reads as TGTGCCAGCAGGCGACAGGGGGCGGTCGGGGAGCTGTTTTTT.

This clonotype was recorded a few times. The J gene is TRBJ2-5, the V gene TRBV29-1; 11 nucleotides align to TRBD1. Germline V gene lookup returns CDR1 SQVTM and CDR2 ANQGSEA. The V and J ends lost 3 bases and 5 bases, in that order; junction bases with no gene match: 8. This CDR3 region has 15 residues. The CDR3 protein is CSVDRTGGRWETQYF. The CDR3 nucleotides read TGCAGCGTTGACCGGACAGGGGGCAGATGGGAGACCCAGTACTTC.

This clonotype was counted many times. This chain connects TRBV10-3 to TRBJ1-2, with a tentative D call TRBD1 (5 bases). Trimming cost V 3 bases and J 5 bases, with 13 bases left between them. CDR1 is ENHRY and CDR2 is SYGVKD in the germline V gene. This CDR3 contains 14 residues. This CDR3 is CAISDSGTEYGYTF. The CDR3 coding sequence is TGTGCCATCAGTGATTCCGGGACCGAGTATGGCTACACCTTC.

This clonotype was counted ten times or more. This chain connects TRBV18 to TRBJ2-7, with 8 bases matching TRBD1. This CDR3 contains 17 residues. Germline CDR1 and CDR2: KGHSH and LQKENI. V gave up 4 bases and J gave up 3 bases; unmatched junction bases: 14. The CDR3 sequence is CASSLEFPRDRNYEQYF. The CDR3 region has the DNA TGTGCCAGCTCACTCGAATTCCCACGGGACAGGAACTACGAGCAGTACTTC.

The rearrangement joins TRBV6-2 or TRBV6-3 to TRBJ1-2, with 7 bases fitting TRBD1. The CDR3 length is 15 residues. Germline V gene data show CDR1 as MNHEY and CDR2 as SVGEGT. Trimming removed 2 bases from V and 8 bases from J; junction bases left unmatched: 11. The DNA of the CDR3 is TGTGCCAGCAGTTACGCTCGAGGGGGCGCCTACGGCTACACCTTC. Its translation: CASSYARGGAYGYTF.